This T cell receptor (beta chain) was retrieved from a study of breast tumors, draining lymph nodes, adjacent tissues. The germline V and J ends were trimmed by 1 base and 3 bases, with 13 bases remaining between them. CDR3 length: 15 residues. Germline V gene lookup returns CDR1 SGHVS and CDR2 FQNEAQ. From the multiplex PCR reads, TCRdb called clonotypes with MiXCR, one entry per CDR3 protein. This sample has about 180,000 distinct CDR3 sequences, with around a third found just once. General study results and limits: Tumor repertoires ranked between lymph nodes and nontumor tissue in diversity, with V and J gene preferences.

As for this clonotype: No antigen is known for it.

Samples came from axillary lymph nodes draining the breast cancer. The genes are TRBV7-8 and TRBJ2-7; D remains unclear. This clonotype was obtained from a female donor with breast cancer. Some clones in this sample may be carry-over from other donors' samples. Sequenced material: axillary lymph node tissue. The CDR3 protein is CASSLGTERHYEQYF. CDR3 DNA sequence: TGTGCCAGCAGCTTAGGAACAGAGAGACACTACGAGCAGTACTTC.